These T cell receptor beta chains were read from a single sample in a study of T cells in Graves' hyperthyroidism and ophthalmopathy. TCRdb re-called the multiplex PCR reads through MiXCR, storing one row per CDR3 protein. The sample shows over 300,000 distinct CDR3 sequences, over 11% of them seen only once. The sequenced sample was blood. These receptors were collected from an older woman with Graves' hyperthyroidism. The CDR3 runs from the conserved cysteine through the conserved F or W. D genes are given only for firm matches. Expanded clones are given a class, and other clones once, few, many or no size at all.

abundance,d_gene,j_gene,v_gene,CDR3nt,CDR3aa
-,TRBD2,TRBJ2-1,TRBV25-1,TGTGCCAGCAGTTCAGCGGGAGTGAGGTGCAATGAGCAGTTCTTC,CASSSAGVRCNEQFF
many,TRBD1,TRBJ2-7,TRBV5-1,TGCGCCAGCAGCCCAGGACAGGGAATCTCCGAGCAGTACTTC,CASSPGQGISEQYF
many,TRBD2,TRBJ2-1,TRBV11-2,TGTGCCAGCAGCACTTCTAGCGGGACCTACAATGAGCAGTTCTTC,CASSTSSGTYNEQFF
few,-,TRBJ2-3,TRBV6-2/TRBV6-3,TGTGCCAGCAGAGCCCCTAGCACAGATACGCAGTATTTT,CASRAPSTDTQYF
-,-,TRBJ1-3,TRBV19,TGTGCCAGTAGGCTGACAGGAGGGTCCCCACGGAACACCATATATTTT,CASRLTGGSPRNTIYF
many,TRBD2,TRBJ2-7,TRBV11-3,TGTGCCAGCAGCTTAACTCTAGCGGGAACCTACGAGCAGTACTTC,CASSLTLAGTYEQYF
many,TRBD2,TRBJ2-7,TRBV20-1,TGCAGTGCAATTCCGGGACTAGCGGGAGGCGAGCAGTACTTC,CSAIPGLAGGEQYF
many,TRBD2,TRBJ2-1,TRBV6-2/TRBV6-3,TGTGCCAGCCGCGTGGAGGGACTAGCGGGAAACTCCATACAACCCCACTACAATGAGCAGTTCTTC,CASRVEGLAGNSIQPHYNEQFF
many,TRBD1,TRBJ2-7,TRBV2,TGTGCCAGCAGGGACAGGGGCTACGAGCAGTACTTC,CASRDRGYEQYF
many,TRBD2,TRBJ2-1,TRBV29-1,TGCAGCGTTACCGGGACTAGCTTCCCCTACAATGAGCAGTTCTTC,CSVTGTSFPYNEQFF
many,TRBD2,TRBJ2-3,TRBV20-1,TGCAGTGCTGCGACTAGCGGGAGCCCCGATACGCAGTATTTT,CSAATSGSPDTQYF
few,-,TRBJ1-1,TRBV6-6,TGTGCCAGCAGTTACTCGGGGAGAGGGTGGAACACTGAAGCTTTCTTT,CASSYSGRGWNTEAFF
many,TRBD1,TRBJ2-7,TRBV29-1,TGCAGCGTTCAGAACAGGGGGCGTTCCTACGAGCAGTACTTC,CSVQNRGRSYEQYF
many,TRBD1,TRBJ1-2,TRBV20-1,TGCAGTGCTGATCAGGACAGGGGGGACTATGGCTACACCTTC,CSADQDRGDYGYTF
many,-,TRBJ1-1,TRBV2,TGTGCCAGCAGGGCCGACACTGAAGCTTTCTTT,CASRADTEAFF
-,-,TRBJ2-5,TRBV7-9,TGCGCCAGCAGCTCCGGGACAAAAGAGACCCAGTACTTC,CASSSGTKETQYF
-,-,TRBJ1-1,TRBV10-3,TGTGCCATCAGGCCCTACTTGAACACTGAAGCTTTCTTT,CAIRPYLNTEAFF
many,-,TRBJ2-3,TRBV20-1,TGCAGTGCCCGACACGATACGCAGTATTTT,CSARHDTQYF
many,-,TRBJ2-1,TRBV7-8,TGTGCCAGCAGCTTAGTCCGCTGGACCTACAATGAGCAGTTCTTC,CASSLVRWTYNEQFF
few,-,TRBJ1-1,TRBV6-1,TGTGCCAGCAGTGACCCAAGGGCCCCTGAAGCTTTCTTT,CASSDPRAPEAFF
many,TRBD2,TRBJ2-5,TRBV7-9,TGTGCCAGCAGCTCATCTGACTGGGGAGCGGGAGTTTCAGAGACCCAGTACTTC,CASSSSDWGAGVSETQYF
few,TRBD2,TRBJ2-3,TRBV5-1,TGCGCCAGCAGCTTGGGACTAGCGGGAGGGAATACGCAGTATTTT,CASSLGLAGGNTQYF
-,TRBD1,TRBJ1-2,TRBV9,TGTGCCAGCAGGAATACAGGGGACTATGGCTACACCTTC,CASRNTGDYGYTF
-,-,TRBJ2-1,TRBV9,TGTGCCAGCAGCGTCGACCCTGGAACCTACAATGAGCAGTTCTTC,CASSVDPGTYNEQFF
many,-,TRBJ1-4,TRBV30,TGTGCCTGGGAGCACAATGAAAAACTGTTTTTT,CAWEHNEKLFF
few,-,TRBJ2-1,TRBV9,TGTGCCAGCAGCGTGGCAGGGGACCGATACAATGAGCAGTTCTTC,CASSVAGDRYNEQFF
-,TRBD2,TRBJ2-1,TRBV20-1,TGCAGTGCCTCCGGGACTACCGGGATCCGGGGGGGCAATGAGCAGTTCTTC,CSASGTTGIRGGNEQFF
few,-,TRBJ1-3,TRBV27,TGTGCCAGCAGTCCCCAGGACTCTGGAAACACCATATATTTT,CASSPQDSGNTIYF
many,-,TRBJ2-1,TRBV27,TGTGCCAGCAGTGGAGAACGGTATGAGCAGTTCTTC,CASSGERYEQFF
-,TRBD1,TRBJ1-2,TRBV29-1,TGCAGCGTTGAAGGGACAGGGGGGTATGGCTACACCTTC,CSVEGTGGYGYTF
many,-,TRBJ2-3,TRBV9,TGTGCCAGCAGCGTAGGAACTAGCACCAAAGATACGCAGTATTTT,CASSVGTSTKDTQYF
many,-,TRBJ2-7,TRBV30,TGTGCCTGGAGTGTACGGGGTTACGAGCAGTACTTC,CAWSVRGYEQYF
-,-,TRBJ1-6,TRBV18,TGTGCCAGCTCACCCCAAGCCGGGCGAGATTCACCCCTCCACTTT,CASSPQAGRDSPLHF
many,-,TRBJ2-1,TRBV6-1,TGTGCCAGCAGCCCCTGGGCTAGCTCCTACAATGAGCAGTTCTTC,CASSPWASSYNEQFF
-,TRBD2,TRBJ2-1,TRBV20-1,TGCAGTGCTCCCCCCCCACTAGCGGGAAACTACAATGAGCAGTTCTTC,CSAPPPLAGNYNEQFF
-,TRBD2,TRBJ2-4,TRBV30,TGTGCCTGGACCCGAAAGGGACTAGCGGGGATCAAAAACATTCAGTACTTC,CAWTRKGLAGIKNIQYF
-,-,TRBJ2-2,TRBV15,TGTGCCACCAGCAGATCGCCGACAGGAAAGGACACCGGGGAGCTGTTTTTT,CATSRSPTGKDTGELFF
-,-,TRBJ1-4,TRBV28,TGTGCCAGCAGGACTCACGTCCGGGAAAAACTGTTTTTT,CASRTHVREKLFF
many,TRBD1,TRBJ2-7,TRBV7-9,TGCGCCAGCAGTCCAGGGGGCTCCTACGAGCAGTACTTC,CASSPGGSYEQYF
many,TRBD2,TRBJ2-5,TRBV28,TGTGCCAGCAGTTCACGGAGACTAGCGGGAGGCCAAGAGACCCAGTACTTC,CASSSRRLAGGQETQYF
-,-,TRBJ2-2,TRBV9,TGTGCCAGCAGCCTCCAGGGCGGGACACTCATCAAAGGCGGGGAGCTGTTTTTT,CASSLQGGTLIKGGELFF
many,TRBD2,TRBJ2-5,TRBV5-5,TGTGCCAGCAGCTTTCAGCCGGGAGGAAAAGAGACCCAGTACTTC,CASSFQPGGKETQYF
many,TRBD2,TRBJ2-1,TRBV15,TGTGCCACCAGCAGAGATTTCCCTCGGCTAGCGGGAGGGAAAAATGAGCAGTTCTTC,CATSRDFPRLAGGKNEQFF
-,TRBD2,TRBJ2-1,TRBV7-9,TGTGCCAGCAGCTCCCTATCCGGGAGGGTATACAATGAGCAGTTCTTC,CASSSLSGRVYNEQFF
many,TRBD2,TRBJ2-5,TRBV7-8,TGTGCCAGCAGCTTAATTGTAGCGGGAGAAGAGACCCAGTACTTC,CASSLIVAGEETQYF
-,TRBD2,TRBJ2-4,TRBV12-3/TRBV12-4,TGTGCCAGCAGATCCGGGGGGGACATTCAGTACTTC,CASRSGGDIQYF
few,-,TRBJ2-3,TRBV19,TGTGCCAGTAGTACAATCCCAGGACCTTATACGCAGTATTTT,CASSTIPGPYTQYF
-,-,TRBJ2-5,TRBV6-1,TGTGCCAGCAGAACACGACCAGGCCCGCTGCACTTC,CASRTRPGPLHF
-,-,TRBJ2-1,TRBV28,TGTGCCAGCTTGTCCCAGGGGCTCGGGCAGTTCTTC,CASLSQGLGQFF
many,-,TRBJ1-4,TRBV5-1,TGCGCCAGCAGCTTGGCCCCGAGGGAAAAACTGTTTTTT,CASSLAPREKLFF